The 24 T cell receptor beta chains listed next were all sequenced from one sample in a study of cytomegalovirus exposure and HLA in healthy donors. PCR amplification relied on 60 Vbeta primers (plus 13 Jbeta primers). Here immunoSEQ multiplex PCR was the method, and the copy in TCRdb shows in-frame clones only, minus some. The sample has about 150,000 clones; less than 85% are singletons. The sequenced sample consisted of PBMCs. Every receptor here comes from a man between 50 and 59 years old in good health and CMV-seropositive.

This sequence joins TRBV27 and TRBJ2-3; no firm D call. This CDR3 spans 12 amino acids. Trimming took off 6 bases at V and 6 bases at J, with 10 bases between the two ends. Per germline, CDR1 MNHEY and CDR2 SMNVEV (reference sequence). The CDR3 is CASSRLDDTQYF. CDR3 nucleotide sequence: TGTGCCAGCAGCCGCTTAGATGATACGCAGTATTTT.

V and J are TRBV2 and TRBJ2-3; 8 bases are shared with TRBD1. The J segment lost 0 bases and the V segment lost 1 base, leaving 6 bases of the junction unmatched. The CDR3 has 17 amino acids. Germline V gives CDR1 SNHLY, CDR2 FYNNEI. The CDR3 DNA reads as TGTGCCAGCAGTGAAGGAGCAGGGGGCGTAAGCACAGATACGCAGTATTTT. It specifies CASSEGAGGVSTDTQYF.

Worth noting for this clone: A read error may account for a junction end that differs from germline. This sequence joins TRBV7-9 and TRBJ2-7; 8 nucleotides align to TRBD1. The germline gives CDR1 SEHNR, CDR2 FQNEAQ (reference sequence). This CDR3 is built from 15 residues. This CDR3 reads CSSSLRQGADYEQYF. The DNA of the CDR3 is TGTTCCAGCAGCTTAAGGCAGGGGGCGGACTACGAGCAGTACTTC.

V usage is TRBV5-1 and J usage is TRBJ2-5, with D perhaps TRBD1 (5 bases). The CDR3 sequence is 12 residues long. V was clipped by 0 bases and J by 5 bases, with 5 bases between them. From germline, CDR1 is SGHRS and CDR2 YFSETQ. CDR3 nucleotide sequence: TGCGCCAGCAGCTTGGAGGGGGAGACCCAGTACTTC. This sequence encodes CASSLEGETQYF.

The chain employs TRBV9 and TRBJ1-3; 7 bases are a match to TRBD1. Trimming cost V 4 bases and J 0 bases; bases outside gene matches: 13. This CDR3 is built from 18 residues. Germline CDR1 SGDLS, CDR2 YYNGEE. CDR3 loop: CASSPRLGGPHSGNTIYF. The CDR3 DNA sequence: TGTGCCAGCAGCCCTCGCCTAGGGGGCCCTCACTCTGGAAACACCATATATTTT.

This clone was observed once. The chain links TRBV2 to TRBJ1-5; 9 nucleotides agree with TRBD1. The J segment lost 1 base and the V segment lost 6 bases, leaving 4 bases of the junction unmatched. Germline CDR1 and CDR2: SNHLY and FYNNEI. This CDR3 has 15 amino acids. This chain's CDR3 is CASSLQGASNQPQHF. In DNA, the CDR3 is TGTGCCAGCAGCCTACAGGGGGCGAGCAATCAGCCCCAGCATTTT. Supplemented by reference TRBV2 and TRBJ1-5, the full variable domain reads EPEVTQTPSHQVTQMGQEVILRCVPISNHLYFYWYRQILGQKVEFLVSFYNNEISEKSEIFDDQFSVERPDGSNFTLKIRSTKLEDSAMYFCASSLQGASNQPQHFGDGTRLSIL.

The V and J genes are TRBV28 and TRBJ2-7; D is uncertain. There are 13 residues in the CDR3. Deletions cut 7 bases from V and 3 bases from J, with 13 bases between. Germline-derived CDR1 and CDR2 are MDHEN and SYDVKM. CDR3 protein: CASISATGYEQYF. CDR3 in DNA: TGTGCCAGCATTTCCGCAACCGGCTACGAGCAGTACTTC. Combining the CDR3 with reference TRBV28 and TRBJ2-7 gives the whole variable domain DVKVTQSSRYLVKRTGEKVFLECVQDMDHENMFWYRQDPGLGLRLIYFSYDVKMKEKGDIPEGYSVSREKKERFSLILESASTNQTSMYLCASISATGYEQYFGPGTRLTVT.

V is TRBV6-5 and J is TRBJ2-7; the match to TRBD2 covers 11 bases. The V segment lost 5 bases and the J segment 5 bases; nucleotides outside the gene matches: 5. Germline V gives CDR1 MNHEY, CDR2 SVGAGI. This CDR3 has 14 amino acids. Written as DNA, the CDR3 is TGTGCCAGCAGTGAACTAGCGGGAGTAGACGAGCAGTACTTC. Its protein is CASSELAGVDEQYF.

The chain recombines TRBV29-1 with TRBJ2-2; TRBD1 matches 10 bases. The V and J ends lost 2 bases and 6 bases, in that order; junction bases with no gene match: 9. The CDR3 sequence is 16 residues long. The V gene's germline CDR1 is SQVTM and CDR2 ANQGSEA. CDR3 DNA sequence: TGCAGCGTTGAAACCCCGGACAGGGGGAGCTCCGGGGAGCTGTTTTTT. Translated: CSVETPDRGSSGELFF.

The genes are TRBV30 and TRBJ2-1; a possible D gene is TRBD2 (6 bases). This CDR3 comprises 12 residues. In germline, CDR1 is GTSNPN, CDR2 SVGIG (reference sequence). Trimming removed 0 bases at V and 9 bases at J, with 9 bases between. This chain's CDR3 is CAWSVTSTEQFF. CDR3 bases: TGTGCCTGGAGTGTAACTAGCACTGAGCAGTTCTTC.

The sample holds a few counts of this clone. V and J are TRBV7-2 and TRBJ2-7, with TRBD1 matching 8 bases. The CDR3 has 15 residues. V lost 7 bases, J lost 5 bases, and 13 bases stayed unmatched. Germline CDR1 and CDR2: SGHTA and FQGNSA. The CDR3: CASTVSDRGLNEQYF. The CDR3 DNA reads TGTGCCAGCACCGTATCAGACAGGGGACTGAACGAGCAGTACTTC.

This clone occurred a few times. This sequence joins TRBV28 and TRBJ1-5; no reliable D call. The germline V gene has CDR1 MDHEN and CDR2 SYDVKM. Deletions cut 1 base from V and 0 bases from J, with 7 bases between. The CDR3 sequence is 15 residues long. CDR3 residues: CASSLFISSNQPQHF. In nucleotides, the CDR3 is TGTGCCAGCAGTTTATTTATCAGTAGCAATCAGCCCCAGCATTTT.

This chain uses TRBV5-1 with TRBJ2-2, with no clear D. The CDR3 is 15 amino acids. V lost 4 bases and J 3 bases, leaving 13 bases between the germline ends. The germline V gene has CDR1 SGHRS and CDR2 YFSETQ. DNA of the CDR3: TGCGCCAGCAGCCCAGACATGAGTTACACCGGGGAGCTGTTTTTT. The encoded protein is CASSPDMSYTGELFF.

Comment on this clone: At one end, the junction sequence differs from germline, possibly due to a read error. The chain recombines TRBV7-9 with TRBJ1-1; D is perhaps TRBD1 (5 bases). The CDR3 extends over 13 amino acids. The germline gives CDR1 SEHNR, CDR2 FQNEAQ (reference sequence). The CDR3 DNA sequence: TGTTCCAGCAGCTTTGTGGGGGGCACTGAAGCTTTCTTT. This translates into CSSSFVGGTEAFF.

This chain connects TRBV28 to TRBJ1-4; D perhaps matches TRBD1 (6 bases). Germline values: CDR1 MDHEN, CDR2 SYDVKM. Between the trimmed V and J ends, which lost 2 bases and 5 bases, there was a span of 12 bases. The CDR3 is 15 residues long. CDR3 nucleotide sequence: TGTGCCAGCAGTTTAACGGGGGGCAGAAATGAAAAACTGTTTTTT. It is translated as CASSLTGGRNEKLFF.

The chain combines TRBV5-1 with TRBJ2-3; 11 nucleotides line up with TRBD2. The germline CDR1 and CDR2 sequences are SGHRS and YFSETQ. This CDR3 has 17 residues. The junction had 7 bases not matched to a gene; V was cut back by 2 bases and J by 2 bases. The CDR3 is CASSFRLAGHTTDTQYF. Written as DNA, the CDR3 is TGCGCCAGCAGCTTTAGACTAGCGGGACATACCACAGATACGCAGTATTTT.

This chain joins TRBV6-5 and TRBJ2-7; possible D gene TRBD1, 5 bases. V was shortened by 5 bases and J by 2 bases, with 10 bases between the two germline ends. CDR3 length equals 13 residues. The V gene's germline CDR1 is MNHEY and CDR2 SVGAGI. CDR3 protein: CASSQQVPYEQYF. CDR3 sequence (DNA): TGTGCCAGCAGTCAACAGGTCCCCTACGAGCAGTACTTC.

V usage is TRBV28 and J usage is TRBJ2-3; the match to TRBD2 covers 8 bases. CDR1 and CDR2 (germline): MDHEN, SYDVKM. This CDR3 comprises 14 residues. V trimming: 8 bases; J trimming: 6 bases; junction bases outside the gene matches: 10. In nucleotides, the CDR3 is TGTGCCAGCCGAGCGGGAGTGGTTATCGATACGCAGTATTTT. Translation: CASRAGVVIDTQYF.

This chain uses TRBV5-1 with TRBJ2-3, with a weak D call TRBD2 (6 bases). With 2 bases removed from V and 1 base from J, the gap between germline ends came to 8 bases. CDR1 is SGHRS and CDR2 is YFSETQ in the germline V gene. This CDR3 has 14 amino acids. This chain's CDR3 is CASSFSSGTDTQYF. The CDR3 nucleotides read TGCGCCAGCAGCTTTTCTAGCGGCACAGATACGCAGTATTTT.

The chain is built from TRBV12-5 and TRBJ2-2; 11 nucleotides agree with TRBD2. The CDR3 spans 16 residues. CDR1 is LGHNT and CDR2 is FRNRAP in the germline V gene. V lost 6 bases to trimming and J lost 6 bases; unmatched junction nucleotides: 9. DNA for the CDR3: TGTGCTAGTGGCCCTACTAGCGGGAGTGCGTCCGGGGAGCTGTTTTTT. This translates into CASGPTSGSASGELFF.

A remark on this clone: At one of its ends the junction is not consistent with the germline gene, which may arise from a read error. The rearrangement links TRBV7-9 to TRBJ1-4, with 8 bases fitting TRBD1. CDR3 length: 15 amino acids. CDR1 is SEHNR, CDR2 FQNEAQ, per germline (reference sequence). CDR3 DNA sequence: TGTTCCAGCAGCCGCTCGGACAGGGAGGTTGAAAAACTGTTTTTT. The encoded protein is CSSSRSDREVEKLFF.

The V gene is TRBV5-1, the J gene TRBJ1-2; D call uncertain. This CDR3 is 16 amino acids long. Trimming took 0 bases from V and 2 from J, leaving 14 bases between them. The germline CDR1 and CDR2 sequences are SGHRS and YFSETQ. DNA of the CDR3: TGCGCCAGCAGCTTGGCCGACGAGGTAACGAACTATGGCTACACCTTC. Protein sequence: CASSLADEVTNYGYTF.

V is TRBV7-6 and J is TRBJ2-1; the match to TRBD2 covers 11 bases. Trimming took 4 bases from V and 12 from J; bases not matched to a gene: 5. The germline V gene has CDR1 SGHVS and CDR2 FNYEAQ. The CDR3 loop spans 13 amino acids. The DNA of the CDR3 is TGTGCCAGCAGCTCACTAGCGGGAGAACGGCAGTTCTTC. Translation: CASSSLAGERQFF.

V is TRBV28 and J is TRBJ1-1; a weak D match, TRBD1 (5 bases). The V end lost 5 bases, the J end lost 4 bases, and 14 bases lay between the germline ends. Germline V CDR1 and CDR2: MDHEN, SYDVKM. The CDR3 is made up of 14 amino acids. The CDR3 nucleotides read TGTGCCAGCAGTCCAGCGGGGGGAAGCACTGAAGCTTTCTTT. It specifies CASSPAGGSTEAFF.